These T cell receptor beta chains were read from a single sample in a study of blood T cell repertoires in COVID-19. The repertoire was sequenced with immunoSEQ multiplex PCR; TCRdb's copy has only in-frame clones and lacks some. The sample carries more than 150,000 clones, approximately 91% recorded once. Sequenced input: peripheral blood. Receptor source: a woman in her 70s with acute or convalescent COVID-19. Each CDR3 is given with its conserved first and last residue. The order of the fields is clone size, J gene, D gene, V gene, CDR3 protein, CDR3 DNA. The D gene is left open where the match is weak. The listing skips clone size in some rows; elsewhere it reads once, few, many or a size class.

clone size: .
J gene: TRBJ1-2
D gene: TRBD1
V gene: TRBV10-3
CDR3 protein: CAISGQGTNYGYTF
CDR3 DNA: TGTGCCATCAGCGGACAGGGGACTAACTATGGCTACACCTTC

clone size: .
J gene: TRBJ2-1
D gene: TRBD1
V gene: TRBV18
CDR3 protein: CASSPPDRGSYNEQFF
CDR3 DNA: TGTGCCAGCTCACCACCGGACAGGGGCTCCTACAATGAGCAGTTCTTC

clone size: .
J gene: TRBJ2-7
D gene: TRBD2
V gene: TRBV10-2
CDR3 protein: CASRGGSTYEQYF
CDR3 DNA: TGCGCCAGCAGGGGCGGGAGTACCTACGAGCAGTACTTC

clone size: few
J gene: TRBJ2-3
D gene: .
V gene: TRBV7-2
CDR3 protein: CASSSPGLQRADTQYF
CDR3 DNA: TGTGCCAGCAGCTCTCCGGGACTCCAAAGGGCGGATACGCAGTATTTT

clone size: .
J gene: TRBJ1-1
D gene: .
V gene: TRBV2
CDR3 protein: CASTEHPSTEAFF
CDR3 DNA: TGTGCCAGCACGGAGCACCCGAGCACTGAAGCTTTCTTT

clone size: few
J gene: TRBJ2-1
D gene: TRBD1
V gene: TRBV30
CDR3 protein: CAWSDRGHSLNEQFF
CDR3 DNA: TGTGCCTGGTCCGACAGGGGGCATTCTCTTAATGAGCAGTTCTTC

clone size: .
J gene: TRBJ1-5
D gene: .
V gene: TRBV12-3/TRBV12-4
CDR3 protein: CASSRQSTQPQHF
CDR3 DNA: TGTGCCAGCAGCCGACAGTCAACACAGCCCCAGCATTTT

clone size: .
J gene: TRBJ1-2
D gene: .
V gene: TRBV13
CDR3 protein: CAIRVVAANYGYTF
CDR3 DNA: TGTGCCATACGGGTCGTCGCAGCTAACTATGGCTACACCTTC

clone size: .
J gene: TRBJ1-4
D gene: .
V gene: TRBV11-3
CDR3 protein: CASSLSRADNEKLFF
CDR3 DNA: TGTGCCAGCAGCTTAAGCAGGGCCGATAATGAAAAACTGTTTTTT

clone size: .
J gene: TRBJ2-5
D gene: TRBD1
V gene: TRBV14
CDR3 protein: CASSTGDRGVEETQYF
CDR3 DNA: TGTGCCAGCAGCACAGGGGACAGGGGGGTAGAAGAGACCCAGTACTTC

clone size: few
J gene: TRBJ1-5
D gene: .
V gene: TRBV6-1
CDR3 protein: CASSEAMGRDQPQHF
CDR3 DNA: TGTGCCAGCAGTGAAGCAATGGGCAGGGATCAGCCCCAGCATTTT

clone size: .
J gene: TRBJ2-5
D gene: TRBD1
V gene: TRBV5-1
CDR3 protein: CASSGLTGSVGDQYF
CDR3 DNA: TGCGCCAGCAGCGGCCTGACAGGGAGCGTTGGGGACCAGTACTTC

clone size: .
J gene: TRBJ2-2
D gene: TRBD2
V gene: TRBV5-1
CDR3 protein: CASSFTAGGFTGELFF
CDR3 DNA: TGCGCCAGCAGCTTTACAGCGGGGGGGTTCACCGGGGAGCTGTTTTTT

clone size: .
J gene: TRBJ1-5
D gene: .
V gene: TRBV18
CDR3 protein: CASSPGVSNQPQHF
CDR3 DNA: TGTGCCAGCTCACCCGGGGTGAGCAATCAGCCCCAGCATTTT

clone size: once
J gene: TRBJ2-3
D gene: TRBD2
V gene: TRBV5-1
CDR3 protein: CASSLGTSGSSGDTQYF
CDR3 DNA: TGCGCCAGCAGCCTAGGGACTAGCGGGAGTTCTGGAGATACGCAGTATTTT

clone size: .
J gene: TRBJ2-3
D gene: .
V gene: TRBV5-1
CDR3 protein: CASSLAVGSDTQYF
CDR3 DNA: TGCGCCAGCAGCTTGGCCGTGGGCAGCGATACGCAGTATTTT

clone size: .
J gene: TRBJ2-1
D gene: TRBD2
V gene: TRBV5-6
CDR3 protein: CASSRRGYSYNEQFF
CDR3 DNA: TGTGCCAGCAGCCGGCGGGGGTACTCCTACAATGAGCAGTTCTTC

clone size: .
J gene: TRBJ1-1
D gene: .
V gene: TRBV5-8
CDR3 protein: CASSRQASHTEAFF
CDR3 DNA: TGTGCCAGCAGCCGGCAGGCCTCCCACACTGAAGCTTTCTTT

clone size: .
J gene: TRBJ2-1
D gene: TRBD1
V gene: TRBV5-1
CDR3 protein: CASSEGQGIGEQFF
CDR3 DNA: TGCGCCAGCAGCGAGGGACAGGGTATCGGTGAGCAGTTCTTC

clone size: .
J gene: TRBJ2-3
D gene: TRBD2
V gene: TRBV29-1
CDR3 protein: CSAHLSSGGAVWSTDTQYF
CDR3 DNA: TGCAGCGCCCACCTTTCTAGCGGGGGGGCGGTCTGGAGCACAGATACGCAGTATTTT

clone size: .
J gene: TRBJ1-2
D gene: .
V gene: TRBV15
CDR3 protein: CATSRDLRGAQNYGYTF
CDR3 DNA: TGTGCCACCAGCAGAGATCTCCGGGGGGCGCAAAACTATGGCTACACCTTC

clone size: .
J gene: TRBJ2-2
D gene: TRBD2
V gene: TRBV7-9
CDR3 protein: CASTEYMPGLAGRNTGELFF
CDR3 DNA: TGTGCCAGCACCGAGTATATGCCGGGACTAGCGGGGAGGAACACCGGGGAGCTGTTTTTT

clone size: .
J gene: TRBJ1-2
D gene: TRBD1
V gene: TRBV4-3
CDR3 protein: CASSPSGTGNYGYTF
CDR3 DNA: TGCGCCAGCAGTCCATCCGGGACAGGGAACTATGGCTACACCTTC

clone size: .
J gene: TRBJ1-4
D gene: TRBD1
V gene: TRBV10-3
CDR3 protein: CAISESSGGFEKLFF
CDR3 DNA: TGTGCCATCAGTGAGTCGTCAGGGGGATTTGAAAAACTGTTTTTT